This TCR beta chain was captured in a study of CD8 T cells in ankylosing spondylitis. CDR1 and CDR2 (germline): MNHNS, SASEGT. V lost 4 bases to trimming and J lost 4 bases, with 11 bases between them. The length of the CDR3 is 15 residues. Note on this clonotype: Its antigen is not identified.

Broader study findings: In peripheral blood, disease-linked CD8+ clones occurred at relatively low frequencies. The study identified a TCR beta motif of several highly homologous variants that appeared characteristic of ankylosing spondylitis blood. Matched synovial fluid from ankylosing spondylitis patients was reported to be enriched for disease-linked clones.

Using quantitative 5'-RACE with molecular barcodes, the authors made TCR beta libraries. TCRdb reanalysed the 5' RACE reads using MiXCR and keeps one entry per CDR3 protein. The sample lists around 300,000 distinct CDR3 sequences; under 15% were seen once. J is TRBJ2-6 and V is TRBV6-1, with D possibly being TRBD2 (5 bases). The specimen was blood, either unsorted or a sorted T cell fraction (not recorded which). This clonotype was sampled from a male donor with ankylosing spondylitis or in good health (not recorded which). The CDR3 sequence: CASSAYPGGANVLTF. The CDR3 DNA follows: TGTGCCAGCAGTGCATACCCGGGAGGGGCCAACGTCCTGACTTTC.